This record covers a single T cell receptor (beta chain). The authors isolated at least 7 million PBMCs per sample. The source of the sample is a study of blood T cells in healthy people across ages. Then a second PCR, running about 6 to 11 cycles, was carried out with a sample-barcoded 5' primer and a J-beta primer mix. A template-switch adaptor with 12 random nucleotides tagged each cDNA molecule. A single record per CDR3 protein comes from TCRdb applying MiXCR to the 5' RACE reads. Among almost 1 million distinct CDR3 sequences listed, 51% were seen once. The CDR3 spans 16 residues. V shed 4 bases and J shed 3 bases, with 17 bases lying between them. CDR1 and CDR2 (germline): SEHNR, FQNEAQ (reference sequence).

The chain uses TRBV7-9 and TRBJ2-3, with a tentative D call TRBD1 (5 bases). Material for sequencing was blood. This TCR derives from a woman aged 60 to 75 in good health. CDR3 sequence reads: CASSSNFDRGTDTQYF. Written as DNA, the CDR3 is TGTGCCAGCAGCTCCAACTTTGATAGGGGTACAGATACGCAGTATTTT.